What follows are 6 T cell receptor beta chains derived from one specimen sequenced in a study of T cell clonotyping in hematopoietic cell transplantation. Documented time point: recipient sample about 28 days before transplant, after cytoreduction. Profiling relied on immunoSEQ multiplex PCR, and the TCRdb table lists in-frame clones only, not all of them. The data contain roughly 5,300 clones, about 85% of them seen just once; the ten biggest clones take up roughly 4.2%. The sample consisted of peripheral blood mononuclear cells, taken before stem cell transplant. The receptor set was obtained from a man aged 60-69 years with acute myeloid leukemia. Some clones in this sample may be carry-over from other donors' samples.

This clone was observed once. The chain links TRBV9 to TRBJ1-1; D possibly corresponds to TRBD1 (5 bases). CDR3 length equals 16 residues. Deletions cut 4 bases from V and 1 base from J, with 17 bases between. Germline values: CDR1 SGDLS, CDR2 YYNGEE. CDR3 residues: CASSPRGGRENTEAFF. The CDR3, as DNA: TGTGCCAGCAGCCCTCGGGGGGGGAGAGAGAACACTGAAGCTTTCTTT.

The chain carries TRBV5-1 and TRBJ2-7, with D perhaps TRBD1 or TRBD2 (6 bases each). The CDR3 totals 15 residues. Germline CDR1 SGHRS, CDR2 YFSETQ. The ends were cut back, 4 bases at V and 2 bases at J, with 16 bases in the middle. The CDR3 is CASSARGDTTYEQYF. The CDR3, as DNA: TGCGCCAGCAGCGCGAGGGGGGACACCACCTACGAGCAGTACTTC.

In the case of this clone: Other DNA sequences in this specimen translate into the identical CDR3. The chain couples TRBV27 to TRBJ1-5; D is unresolved. Deletions cut 8 bases from V and 3 bases from J, with 11 bases between. CDR1 and CDR2 from the germline V gene are MNHEY and SMNVEV (reference sequence). The length of the CDR3 is 13 residues. CDR3 protein: CASRKTDNQPQHF. CDR3 nucleotides: TGTGCCAGCCGGAAGACCGACAATCAGCCCCAGCATTTT.

The V gene is TRBV5-1, the J gene TRBJ2-7; 9 bases map to TRBD1. The CDR3 runs 15 residues. The V gene end was trimmed by 0 bases and the J gene end by 7 bases; junction bases not matched to a gene: 8. CDR1 SGHRS and CDR2 YFSETQ come from the germline V gene. In DNA form, the CDR3 reads TGCGCCAGCAGCTTGGAGGGACAGGGTGGACGGGAGCAGTACTTC. Its translation is CASSLEGQGGREQYF.

The V and J genes are TRBV5-8 and TRBJ1-5, with D unclear. This CDR3 is 12 amino acids long. The germline CDR1 and CDR2 sequences are SGHTS and YDEGEE. V was clipped by 6 bases and J by 4 bases, with 8 bases between them. CDR3 region: CASTLRNQPQHF. CDR3 nucleotides: TGTGCCAGCACCCTTCGTAATCAGCCCCAGCATTTT. Full variable domain (rest looked up from reference TRBV5-8 and TRBJ1-5): EAGVTQSPTHLIKTRGQQATLRCSPISGHTSVYWYQQALGLGLQFLLWYDEGEERNRGNFPPRFSGRQFPNYSSELNVNALELEDSALYLCASTLRNQPQHFGDGTRLSIL.

The chain links TRBV6-5 to TRBJ1-2, with 10 bases that match TRBD1. V gave up 6 bases and J gave up 7 bases; unmatched junction bases: 5. The CDR3 loop spans 13 amino acids. Germline V gives CDR1 MNHEY, CDR2 SVGAGI. DNA of the CDR3: TGTGCCAGCAGGAGACAGGGGGCGCTTGGCTACACCTTC. Translated, it gives CASRRQGALGYTF.